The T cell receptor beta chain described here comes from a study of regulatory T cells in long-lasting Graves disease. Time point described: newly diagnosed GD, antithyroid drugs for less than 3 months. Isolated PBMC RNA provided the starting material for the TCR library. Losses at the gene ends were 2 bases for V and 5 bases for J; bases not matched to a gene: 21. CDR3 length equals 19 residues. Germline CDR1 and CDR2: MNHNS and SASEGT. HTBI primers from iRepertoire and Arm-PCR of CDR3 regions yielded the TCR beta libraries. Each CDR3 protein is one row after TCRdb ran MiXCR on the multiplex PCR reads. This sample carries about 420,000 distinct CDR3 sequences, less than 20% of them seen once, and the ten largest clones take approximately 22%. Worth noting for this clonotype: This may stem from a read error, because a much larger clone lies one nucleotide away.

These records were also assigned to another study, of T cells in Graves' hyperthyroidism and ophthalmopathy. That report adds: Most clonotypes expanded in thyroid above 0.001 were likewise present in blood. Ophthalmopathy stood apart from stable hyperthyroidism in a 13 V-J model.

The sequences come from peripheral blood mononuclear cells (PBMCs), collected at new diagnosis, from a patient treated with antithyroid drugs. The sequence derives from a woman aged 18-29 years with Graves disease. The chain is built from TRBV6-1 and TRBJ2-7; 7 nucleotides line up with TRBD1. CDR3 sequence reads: CASSEPRFSITGVVHEQYF. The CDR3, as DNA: TGTGCCAGCAGTGAACCTCGGTTTTCTATTACAGGGGTCGTCCACGAGCAGTACTTC.